This T cell receptor beta chain appears in the sequencing data of a study of T-cell reconstitution after alpha-beta-depleted transplantation in children. Looked up from germline, CDR1 is SGDLS and CDR2 is YYNGEE. This CDR3 comprises 14 residues. V lost 4 bases to trimming and J lost 6 bases, with 16 bases between them. A TCRbeta library incorporating unique molecular identifiers was prepared. TCRdb ran MiXCR on the PCR reads and lists one entry per CDR3 protein. The sample records hundreds of thousands of distinct CDR3 sequences, 13% being singletons. This clonotype was observed a few times. The receptor comes from a male patient younger than 18 who had a stem cell transplant for acute myeloid leukemia, so the T cells may come from the graft donor. This chain joins TRBV9 and TRBJ1-1; D is undetermined. This specimen consisted of PBMCs, mostly from graft donor cells, obtained 360 days after TCRalphabeta/CD19-depleted stem cell transplant. The CDR3 DNA reads TGTGCCAGCAGCCCGGGTGCGCGAACGGCTGAAGCTTTCTTT. This encodes CASSPGARTAEAFF.